Presented here are 11 T cell receptor beta chains from one specimen sequenced in a study of blood T cell repertoires in COVID-19. The method was immunoSEQ multiplex PCR; TCRdb's version includes in-frame clones alone and lacks a portion of them. The table records about 170,000 clones, 83% of them present only once. Source material: peripheral blood. These receptors all stem from a woman aged 70-85 years who had recovered from COVID-19.

This chain connects TRBV6-1 to TRBJ2-1; D ambiguous. The V gene lost 2 bases and the J gene lost 11 bases, with 10 bases spanning the gap. The CDR3 has 12 amino acids. Germline CDR1 and CDR2: MNHNS and SASEGT. Here the CDR3 reads CASSERRRQQFF. The CDR3 DNA sequence: TGTGCCAGCAGTGAACGGAGACGACAGCAGTTCTTC.

This clone was counted once. The CDR3 DNA sequence: TGTGCCAGCAGCCAGTGGCAGGGAGGGAACGAGCAGTACTTC. It specifies CASSQWQGGNEQYF. The genes are TRBV3-1 (or the pseudogene TRBV3-2) and TRBJ2-7; 7 positions match TRBD2. Per the germline V gene, CDR1 is LGHDT and CDR2 is YNNKEL (reference sequence). CDR3 length: 14 amino acids. Trimming cost V 3 bases and J 5 bases; bases outside gene matches: 7.

CDR3 DNA sequence: TGTGCCAGCAGCACAGACAGGGTGCCTAGGTATGGCTACACCTTC. It translates to CASSTDRVPRYGYTF. The rearrangement uses TRBV7-9 and TRBJ1-2; 7 nucleotides match TRBD1. Looked up from germline, CDR1 is SEHNR and CDR2 is FQNEAQ (reference sequence). J gave up 5 bases and V 5 bases, and 11 bases lay outside the gene matches. CDR3 length equals 15 residues.

This chain connects TRBV7-2 to TRBJ1-3, with D unclear. The germline CDR1 and CDR2 sequences are SGHTA and FQGNSA. CDR3 length: 17 amino acids. Trimming took off 5 bases at V and 3 bases at J, with 20 bases between the two ends. The CDR3 spells CASSPPGSTMGGNTIYF. The CDR3 nucleotides read TGTGCCAGCAGCCCCCCCGGGTCCACGATGGGTGGAAACACCATATATTTT.

This chain connects TRBV19 to TRBJ1-2; D remains ambiguous. The length of the CDR3 is 15 residues. CDR1 is LNHDA and CDR2 is SQIVND in the germline V gene (reference sequence). V lost 0 bases, J lost 2 bases, and 10 bases lay in between. The CDR3 nucleotides are TGTGCCAGTAGTATAGAGGAAGCGGGCAACTATGGCTACACCTTC. It yields the protein CASSIEEAGNYGYTF.

The CDR3 loop is CASSAEVEQFF. In DNA, the CDR3 is TGTGCCAGCAGCGCGGAGGTTGAGCAGTTCTTC. The gene calls are TRBV9 and TRBJ2-1, with TRBD2 as a possible D gene (5 bases). Germline lookup yields CDR1 SGDLS and CDR2 YYNGEE. Trimming cost V 3 bases and J 9 bases, with 7 bases left between them. The CDR3 covers 11 residues.

The rearrangement links TRBV7-8 to TRBJ2-1; TRBD2 matches at 7 bases. The CDR3 is 15 amino acids. V shed 5 bases and J 2 bases; nucleotides not matched to a gene: 6. The germline V gene has CDR1 SGHVS and CDR2 FQNEAQ. DNA of the CDR3: TGTGCCAGCAGCCCACCGGGACTAACCTACAATGAGCAGTTCTTC. It codes for CASSPPGLTYNEQFF.

J is TRBJ1-1 and V is TRBV9, with D maybe TRBD1 (6 bases). The CDR3 is 14 residues long. CDR1 is SGDLS and CDR2 is YYNGEE in the germline V gene. Trimming left V 4 bases short and J 10 bases short, with 20 bases between. CDR3 amino acids: CASSPLAGVLGAFF. CDR3 sequence (DNA): TGTGCCAGCAGCCCTCTAGCAGGGGTGTTAGGAGCTTTCTTT.

The rearrangement joins TRBV27 to TRBJ2-6; TRBD2 matches 7 bases. V trimming: 4 bases; J trimming: 1 base; junction bases outside the gene matches: 4. The germline gives CDR1 MNHEY, CDR2 SMNVEV (reference sequence). The CDR3 runs 16 residues. The CDR3 sequence is CASSSPGGSGANVLTF. The CDR3, as DNA: TGTGCCAGCAGTTCCCCGGGGGGATCTGGGGCCAACGTCCTGACTTTC.

The chain recombines TRBV9 with TRBJ2-1, with 9 nucleotides matching TRBD2. The germline V gene has CDR1 SGDLS and CDR2 YYNGEE. The CDR3 is 11 amino acids. With 3 bases clipped from V and 15 bases from J, the junction kept 4 bases outside the gene matches. The CDR3 sequence: CASSASGAPFF. The CDR3 DNA sequence: TGTGCCAGCAGCGCTAGCGGGGCCCCGTTCTTC.

The chain couples TRBV7-8 to TRBJ2-1, with 7 bases lining up with TRBD2. Germline CDR1 and CDR2: SGHVS and FQNEAQ. V trimming: 3 bases; J trimming: 14 bases; junction bases outside the gene matches: 10. There are 13 residues in the CDR3. The CDR3 here is CASSFGGEGVKFF. CDR3 bases: TGTGCCAGCAGCTTTGGGGGGGAAGGGGTTAAGTTCTTC.